The clone carrying this TCR beta chain was counted many times. There are 14 residues in the CDR3. J was trimmed by 6 bases and V by 0 bases; bases with no gene match: 0. Germline V gene lookup returns CDR1 MNHEY and CDR2 SVGAGI. The data are from a study of T-cell reconstitution after alpha-beta-depleted transplantation in children. Unique molecular identifiers featured in how the TCRbeta library was prepared. Each CDR3 protein is one row after TCRdb ran MiXCR on the PCR reads. This table holds roughly 90,000 distinct CDR3 sequences, 12% found once. The source material was PBMCs from the stem cell graft donor, sampled from the stem cell graft. The chain uses TRBV6-5 and TRBJ2-1; 9 positions match TRBD2. The clonotype originates from a human donor who donated a stem cell graft to a child with inherited bone marrow failure. CDR3 sequence reads: CASSYSGLANEQFF. CDR3 nucleotide sequence: TGTGCCAGCAGTTACTCGGGACTAGCCAATGAGCAGTTCTTC.